This TCR beta chain was obtained from a study of cytomegalovirus exposure and HLA in healthy donors. This clone showed up just a few times. This CDR3 comprises 15 residues. The germline CDR1 and CDR2 sequences are LGHNA and YNFKEQ. Trimming cost V 4 bases and J 11 bases; bases outside gene matches: 15. Use of 60 Vbeta and 13 Jbeta primers characterized the PCR. Study processing details: Later reanalysis found about 80 million unique TCR beta chains, some 10 million of them shared. Sequencing used immunoSEQ multiplex PCR; TCRdb keeps in-frame clones, though not all of them. V, J and clone size reflect that table, while D and trimming were determined from the DNA. The table includes 70,000 to 85,000 clones, roughly 65% detected once.

V gene TRBV4-2 combines with J gene TRBJ1-1; TRBD1 matches at 8 bases. Material for sequencing was PBMCs. The source of this sequence is a male donor in good health and CMV-seropositive. CDR3 residues: CASSPTGGETPWAFF. CDR3 sequence (DNA): TGTGCCAGCAGCCCCACAGGGGGGGAAACCCCATGGGCTTTCTTT.